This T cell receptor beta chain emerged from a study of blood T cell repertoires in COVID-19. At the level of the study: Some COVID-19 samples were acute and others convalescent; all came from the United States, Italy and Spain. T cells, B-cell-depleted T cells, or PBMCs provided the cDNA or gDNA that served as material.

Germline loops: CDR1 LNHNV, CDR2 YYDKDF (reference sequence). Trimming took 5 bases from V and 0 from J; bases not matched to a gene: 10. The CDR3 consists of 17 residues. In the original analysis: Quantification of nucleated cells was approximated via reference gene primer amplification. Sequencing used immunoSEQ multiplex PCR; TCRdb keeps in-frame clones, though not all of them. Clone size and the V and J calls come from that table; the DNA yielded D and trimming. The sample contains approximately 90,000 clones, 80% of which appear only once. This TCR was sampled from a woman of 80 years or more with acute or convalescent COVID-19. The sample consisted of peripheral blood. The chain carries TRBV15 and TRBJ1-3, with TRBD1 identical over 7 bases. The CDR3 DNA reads TGTGCCACCAGCGGCCACAGGGGTGAGAACTCTGGAAACACCATATATTTT. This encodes CATSGHRGENSGNTIYF.